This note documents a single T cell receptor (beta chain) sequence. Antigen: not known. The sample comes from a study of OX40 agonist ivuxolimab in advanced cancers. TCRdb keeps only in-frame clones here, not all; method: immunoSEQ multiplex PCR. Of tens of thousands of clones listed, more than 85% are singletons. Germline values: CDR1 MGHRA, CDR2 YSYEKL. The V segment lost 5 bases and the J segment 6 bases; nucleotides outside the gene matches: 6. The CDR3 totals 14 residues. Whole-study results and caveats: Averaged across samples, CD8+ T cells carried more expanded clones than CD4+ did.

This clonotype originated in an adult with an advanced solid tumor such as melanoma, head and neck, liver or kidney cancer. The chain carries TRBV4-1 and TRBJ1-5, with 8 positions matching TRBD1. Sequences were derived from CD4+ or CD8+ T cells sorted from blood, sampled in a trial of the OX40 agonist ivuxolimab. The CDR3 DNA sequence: TGCGCCAGCAGCTACGGACAGGGAAGTCAGCCCCAGCATTTT. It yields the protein CASSYGQGSQPQHF.